The clone carrying this TCR beta chain was detected a few times. Each CDR3 protein gets one entry after TCRdb re-called the PCR reads with MiXCR. Of over 550,000 distinct CDR3 sequences in the sample, over 25% were seen once. These data are taken from a study of molecular identifiers for immune sequencing clone quantification. Looked up from germline, CDR1 is SGHNT and CDR2 is YYREEE (reference sequence). The CDR3 consists of 11 residues. Trimming left V 7 bases short and J 6 bases short, with 8 bases between. The rearrangement joins TRBV5-4 to TRBJ2-1; tentative D call: TRBD1 (5 bases). The receptor was derived from a human donor in good health. Some libraries in this study had Jurkat cell RNA spiked in. The sample consisted of naive CD8+ T cells from blood, with Jurkat cell RNA spiked in. The subset is: FACS-sorted CD8+CD4-CCR7+CD45RA+ naive T cells. The CDR3 nucleotides are TGTGCCAGCGCCCAGGGCAATGAGCAGTTCTTC. Translated: CASAQGNEQFF.